The present TCR beta chain was sequenced within a study of cytomegalovirus exposure and HLA in healthy donors. General study points: Apart from CMV serostatus, no immune exposure information was available. TCR beta chains numbering roughly 150 were designated cytomegalovirus-associated.

Regarding donors, all were healthy bone marrow donors. Both 60 Vbeta primers and 13 Jbeta primers went into the PCR. Clones were read by immunoSEQ multiplex PCR, and TCRdb kept only the in-frame ones, dropping some. Altogether fewer than 250,000 clones are present, around 79% being singletons, with the ten largest covering 1.6%. In the case of this clone: The antigen is unknown.

The sequencing sample was made of PBMCs. The clonotype was recovered from a woman aged 45-59 years in good health and CMV-seronegative.

The CDR3 nucleotides read TGTGCCAGCAGGCCCGGGGGAGGTGGCTACACCTTC. Encoded protein: CASRPGGGGYTF. The rearrangement uses TRBV6-1 and TRBJ1-2; TRBD1 might be the D (5 bases). Germline V CDR1 and CDR2: MNHNS, SASEGT. The CDR3 totals 12 residues. Trimming took off 6 bases at V and 7 bases at J, with 12 bases between the two ends.